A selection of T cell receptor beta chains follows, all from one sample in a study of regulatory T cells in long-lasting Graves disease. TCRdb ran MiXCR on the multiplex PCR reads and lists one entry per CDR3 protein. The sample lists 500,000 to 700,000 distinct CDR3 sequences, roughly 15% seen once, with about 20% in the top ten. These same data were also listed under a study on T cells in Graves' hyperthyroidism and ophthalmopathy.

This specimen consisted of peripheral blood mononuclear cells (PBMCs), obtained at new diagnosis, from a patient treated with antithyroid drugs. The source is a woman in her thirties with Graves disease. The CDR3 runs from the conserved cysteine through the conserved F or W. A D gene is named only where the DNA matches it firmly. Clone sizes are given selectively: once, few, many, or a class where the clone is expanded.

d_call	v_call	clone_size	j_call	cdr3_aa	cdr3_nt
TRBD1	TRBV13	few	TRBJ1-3	CASSFGGQGPTIYF	TGTGCCAGCAGCTTTGGGGGACAGGGTCCCACCATATATTTT
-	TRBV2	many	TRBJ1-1	CASSLSGGARNTEAFF	TGTGCCAGCAGCCTGTCCGGGGGAGCACGCAACACTGAAGCTTTCTTT
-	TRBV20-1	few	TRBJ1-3	CSARDPLSGNTIYF	TGCAGTGCTAGAGACCCGCTCTCTGGAAACACCATATATTTT
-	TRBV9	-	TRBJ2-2	CASSVDPSGELFF	TGTGCCAGCAGCGTAGACCCCTCCGGGGAGCTGTTTTTT
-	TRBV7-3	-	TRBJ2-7	CASSSRDQKGEQYF	TGTGCCAGCAGCTCCCGGGACCAGAAGGGCGAGCAGTACTTC
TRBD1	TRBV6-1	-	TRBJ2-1	CASSEPGQGLVEQFF	TGTGCCAGCAGCGAACCGGGACAGGGGCTGGTTGAGCAGTTCTTC
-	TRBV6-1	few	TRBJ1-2	CASSEKGYTF	TGTGCCAGCAGTGAAAAAGGCTACACCTTC
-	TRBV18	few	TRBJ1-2	CASSAAGSGYGYTF	TGTGCCAGCTCAGCCGCAGGGTCGGGCTATGGCTACACCTTC
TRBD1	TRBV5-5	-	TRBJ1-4	CASTPGGTDEKLFF	TGTGCCAGCACCCCAGGGGGGACGGATGAAAAACTGTTTTTT
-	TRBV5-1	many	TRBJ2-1	CASSLGQDSYNEQFF	TGCGCCAGCAGCTTGGGACAGGATTCCTACAATGAGCAGTTCTTC
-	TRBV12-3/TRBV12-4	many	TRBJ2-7	CASSLYWDTSSYEQYF	TGTGCCAGCAGTTTGTACTGGGACACTAGCTCCTACGAGCAGTACTTC
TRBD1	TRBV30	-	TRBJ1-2	CARPTGVGYTF	TGTGCCCGGCCGACAGGGGTCGGCTACACCTTC
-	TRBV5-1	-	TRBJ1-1	CASSQGWMNTEAFF	TGCGCCAGCAGCCAGGGATGGATGAACACTGAAGCTTTCTTT
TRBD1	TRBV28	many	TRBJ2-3	CASSPGDRDFTDTQYF	TGTGCCAGCAGTCCCGGGGACAGGGACTTCACAGATACGCAGTATTTT
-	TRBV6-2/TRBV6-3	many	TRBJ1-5	CASSRNNGQQPQHF	TGTGCCAGCAGCCGCAACAACGGCCAACAGCCCCAGCATTTT
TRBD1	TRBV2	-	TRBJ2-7	CASSERQGANEQYF	TGTGCCAGCAGTGAGAGGCAGGGGGCAAACGAGCAGTACTTC
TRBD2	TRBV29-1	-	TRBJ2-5	CSVEWLAGGETQYF	TGCAGCGTTGAATGGCTAGCGGGAGGGGAGACCCAGTACTTC
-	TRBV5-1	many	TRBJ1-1	CASSPDGNPGNTEAFF	TGCGCCAGCAGCCCCGACGGGAATCCCGGGAACACTGAAGCTTTCTTT
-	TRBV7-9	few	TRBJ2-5	CASAGGAPETQYF	TGTGCCAGCGCCGGAGGGGCTCCAGAGACCCAGTACTTC
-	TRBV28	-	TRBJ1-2	CASSLTGQSTRGGYTF	TGTGCCAGCAGTTTAACAGGACAGAGCACCCGAGGTGGCTACACCTTC
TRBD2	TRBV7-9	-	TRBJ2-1	CASMVGRALEDQFF	TGTGCCAGCATGGTCGGGAGGGCCCTCGAAGACCAGTTCTTC
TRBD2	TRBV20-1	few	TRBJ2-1	CSAREGGRGWNEQFF	TGCAGTGCTAGAGAGGGCGGGAGAGGTTGGAATGAGCAGTTCTTC
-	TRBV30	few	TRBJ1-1	CAWSFSGLNTEAFF	TGTGCCTGGAGTTTTAGCGGACTCAACACTGAAGCTTTCTTT
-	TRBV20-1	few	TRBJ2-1	CSARATVAVSYNEQFF	TGCAGTGCTAGAGCCACGGTAGCGGTCTCCTACAATGAGCAGTTCTTC
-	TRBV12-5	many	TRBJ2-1	CASGPQSTDVANEQFF	TGTGCTAGTGGCCCACAAAGCACCGACGTGGCCAATGAGCAGTTCTTC
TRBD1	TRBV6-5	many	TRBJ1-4	CASSYGGQGGMGEKLFF	TGTGCCAGCAGTTACGGGGGACAGGGCGGAATGGGTGAAAAACTGTTTTTT
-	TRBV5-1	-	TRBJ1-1	CASGNREKSEAFF	TGCGCCAGTGGGAACAGGGAGAAGTCTGAAGCTTTCTTT
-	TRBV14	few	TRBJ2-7	CASSSRTGSRYF	TGTGCCAGCAGCTCAAGAACAGGGAGTCGGTACTTC
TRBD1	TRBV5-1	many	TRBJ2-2	CASSVWTGDTGELFF	TGCGCCAGCAGCGTATGGACAGGGGACACCGGGGAGCTGTTTTTT
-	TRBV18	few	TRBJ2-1	CASSPPPADNEQFF	TGTGCCAGCTCACCACCGCCTGCAGACAATGAGCAGTTCTTC
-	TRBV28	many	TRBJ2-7	CASSFGTGSSYEQYF	TGTGCCAGCAGTTTCGGGACGGGTAGCTCCTACGAGCAGTACTTC
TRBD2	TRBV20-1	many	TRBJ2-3	CSASPLAGTDTQYF	TGCAGTGCTAGTCCCCTAGCGGGAACAGATACGCAGTATTTT
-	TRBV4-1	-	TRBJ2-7	CASSQGTGGVVEQYF	TGCGCCAGCAGCCAAGGGACAGGAGGGGTTGTCGAGCAGTACTTC
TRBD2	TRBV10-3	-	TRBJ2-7	CAISERTSGSGSYEQYF	TGTGCCATCAGTGAGAGGACTAGCGGGAGTGGCTCCTACGAGCAGTACTTC
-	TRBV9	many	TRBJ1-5	CALSRQPQHF	TGTGCCCTTTCTAGACAGCCCCAGCATTTT
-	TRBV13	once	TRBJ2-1	CASGLSNEQFF	TGTGCCAGCGGCTTATCGAATGAGCAGTTCTTC
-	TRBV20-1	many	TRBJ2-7	CSANSRVQEQYF	TGCAGTGCTAACTCACGAGTGCAAGAGCAGTACTTC
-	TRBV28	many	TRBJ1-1	CATRTGGNTEAFF	TGTGCCACCCGGACGGGGGGGAACACTGAAGCTTTCTTT
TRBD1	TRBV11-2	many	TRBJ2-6	CASSFSGQGYSGANVLTF	TGTGCCAGCAGCTTTTCGGGACAGGGGTACTCTGGGGCCAACGTCCTGACTTTC
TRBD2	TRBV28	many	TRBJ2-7	CASSSARTSGSYEQYF	TGTGCCAGCAGTTCCGCCCGGACTAGCGGCTCCTACGAGCAGTACTTC
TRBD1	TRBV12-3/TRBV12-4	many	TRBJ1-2	CASSFTGGDYGYTF	TGTGCCAGCAGCTTTACAGGGGGCGACTATGGCTACACCTTC
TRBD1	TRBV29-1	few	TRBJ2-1	CSVGTGVLGNEQFF	TGCAGCGTTGGAACAGGGGTGTTAGGCAATGAGCAGTTCTTC
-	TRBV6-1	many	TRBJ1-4	CASMGASRINEKLFF	TGTGCCAGCATGGGGGCGAGCCGAATTAATGAAAAACTGTTTTTT
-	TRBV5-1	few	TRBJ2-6	CASTKNSGANVLTF	TGCGCCAGCACGAAAAACTCTGGGGCCAACGTCCTGACTTTC
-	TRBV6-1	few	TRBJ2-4	CASLGDLAKNIQYF	TGTGCCAGCCTTGGTGACCTGGCCAAAAACATTCAGTACTTC
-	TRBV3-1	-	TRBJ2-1	CASSQFPHNEQFF	TGTGCCAGCAGCCAGTTCCCCCACAATGAGCAGTTCTTC
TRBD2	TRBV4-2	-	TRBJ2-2	CASRLAGAWNTGELFF	TGTGCCAGCCGACTAGCGGGAGCTTGGAACACCGGGGAGCTGTTTTTT
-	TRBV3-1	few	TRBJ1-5	CASSQDRDNKPQHF	TGTGCCAGCAGCCAAGATAGGGACAACAAGCCCCAGCATTTT
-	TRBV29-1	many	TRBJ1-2	CSVPGYGYTF	TGCAGCGTCCCAGGTTATGGCTACACCTTC
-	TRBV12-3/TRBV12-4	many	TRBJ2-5	CASSLGGGEETQYF	TGTGCCAGCAGCTTAGGGGGAGGGGAAGAGACCCAGTACTTC
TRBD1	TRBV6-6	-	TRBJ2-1	CASIRGDRRAKFF	TGTGCCAGCATCCGAGGGGACAGGAGAGCTAAGTTCTTC
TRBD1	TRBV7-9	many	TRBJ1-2	CASRDSGTGGVGYTF	TGTGCCAGCAGAGATTCCGGGACAGGGGGCGTTGGCTACACCTTC
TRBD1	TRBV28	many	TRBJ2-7	CASRGDRDFHEQYF	TGTGCCAGCAGGGGAGACAGGGATTTCCACGAGCAGTACTTC
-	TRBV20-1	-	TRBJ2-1	CSARPSWDEQFF	TGCAGTGCTAGACCTTCATGGGATGAGCAGTTCTTC
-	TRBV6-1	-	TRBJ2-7	CASRKVSDEQYF	TGTGCCAGCAGGAAGGTTAGCGACGAGCAGTACTTC